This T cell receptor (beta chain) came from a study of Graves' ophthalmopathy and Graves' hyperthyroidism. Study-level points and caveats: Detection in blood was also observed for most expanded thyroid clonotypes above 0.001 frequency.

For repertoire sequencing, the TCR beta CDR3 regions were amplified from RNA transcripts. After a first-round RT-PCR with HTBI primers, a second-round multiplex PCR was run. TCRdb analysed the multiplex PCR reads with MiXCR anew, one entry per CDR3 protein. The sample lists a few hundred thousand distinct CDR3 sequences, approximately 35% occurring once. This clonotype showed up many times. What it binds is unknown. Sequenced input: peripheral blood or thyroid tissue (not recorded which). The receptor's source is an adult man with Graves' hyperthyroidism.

CDR3 loop: CASSQDIGPTGLFF. The DNA of the CDR3 is TGTGCCAGCAGCCAAGATATCGGGCCCACGGGGCTGTTTTTT. V usage is TRBV3-1 and J usage is TRBJ2-2; D is unclear. The germline V gene encodes CDR1 LGHDT and CDR2 YNNKEL (reference sequence). Trimming pared 0 bases from V and 13 bases from J, leaving 15 bases between. This CDR3 contains 14 residues.